These 12 T cell receptor beta chains came from one sample sequenced in a study of cytomegalovirus exposure and HLA in healthy donors. 60 Vbeta and 13 Jbeta primers were used in PCR. Only in-frame clones appear in the TCRdb table, and some are missing; sequencing was by immunoSEQ multiplex PCR. The sample shows 150,000 to 200,000 clones, 75% to 90% of them seen only once. Sequencing was done on a sample of PBMCs. The receptors come from a young woman in good health and CMV-seronegative.

This chain connects TRBV10-3 to TRBJ1-2, with 10 nucleotides matching TRBD1. Germline trimming cut 8 bases from V and 8 bases from J; bases unmatched to any gene: 17. This CDR3 is 16 amino acids long. The germline V gene has CDR1 ENHRY and CDR2 SYGVKD. The CDR3 nucleotides are TGTGCCATCCTCCGGGGAGGCGACAGGGGGCTAGGGGGCTACACCTTC. It translates to CAILRGGDRGLGGYTF.

The chain carries TRBV6-5 and TRBJ1-6; possible D gene TRBD1, 6 bases. The CDR3 runs to 14 residues. The V gene's germline CDR1 is MNHEY and CDR2 SVGAGI. V was cut by 2 bases and J by 10 bases, with 12 bases left in between. The CDR3, as DNA: TGTGCCAGCAGTTACAAAGGGGGGGAATCACCCCTCCACTTT. Translation gives CASSYKGGESPLHF.

CDR3 coding DNA: TGCAGCGTCCAGGGGGGAAAGGCCGGCTACACCTTC. Translation gives CSVQGGKAGYTF. V and J are TRBV29-1 and TRBJ1-2, with 7 bases fitting TRBD1. J was trimmed by 8 bases and V by 6 bases; bases with no gene match: 9. Germline V gene data show CDR1 as SQVTM and CDR2 as ANQGSEA. The CDR3 loop spans 12 amino acids.

The chain combines TRBV2 with TRBJ2-5; 9 bases match TRBD1. Trimming took 7 bases from V and 3 from J; bases not matched to a gene: 15. The CDR3 sequence is 17 residues long. CDR1 is SNHLY, CDR2 FYNNEI, per germline. CDR3 DNA: TGTGCCAGCAAAGACTTGGTAGACAGGGGGGAGGAAGAGACCCAGTACTTC. It yields the protein CASKDLVDRGEEETQYF. The variable domain in full, with the rest retrieved from reference TRBV2 and TRBJ2-5, is EPEVTQTPSHQVTQMGQEVILRCVPISNHLYFYWYRQILGQKVEFLVSFYNNEISEKSEIFDDQFSVERPDGSNFTLKIRSTKLEDSAMYFCASKDLVDRGEEETQYFGPGTRLLVL.

The V gene is TRBV9, the J gene TRBJ1-1; D is perhaps TRBD1 (6 bases). V lost 3 bases and J 3 bases, leaving 18 bases between the germline ends. Germline V gene sequence: CDR1 SGDLS, CDR2 YYNGEE. CDR3 length equals 16 residues. This CDR3 reads CASSEGGEGWDTEAFF. The CDR3 DNA reads TGTGCCAGCAGCGAGGGGGGGGAGGGCTGGGACACTGAAGCTTTCTTT.

J is TRBJ1-2 and V is TRBV6-5, with 7 nucleotides matching TRBD1. Looked up from germline, CDR1 is MNHEY and CDR2 is SVGAGI. This CDR3 has 16 residues. V lost 0 bases, J lost 2 bases, and 6 bases stayed unmatched. The CDR3 loop reads CASSYSTGEYNYGYTF. The CDR3 DNA follows: TGTGCCAGCAGTTACTCAACAGGGGAGTACAACTATGGCTACACCTTC.

The rearrangement links TRBV19 to TRBJ2-1; D perhaps matches TRBD2 (5 bases). CDR1 is LNHDA, CDR2 SQIVND, per germline (reference sequence). This CDR3 has 13 residues. Trimming removed 3 bases from V and 8 bases from J, with 11 bases in between. CDR3 sequence reads: CASSIRARDEQFF. CDR3 nucleotides: TGTGCCAGTAGTATTCGGGCGAGGGATGAGCAGTTCTTC.

This clone has more than one count but fewer than ten. V usage is TRBV28 and J usage is TRBJ2-7; TRBD2 is a possible D gene (5 bases). Germline assignment: CDR1 MDHEN and CDR2 SYDVKM. V was pared by 5 bases and J by 2 bases, with 13 bases between. The length of the CDR3 is 14 residues. Here the CDR3 DNA reads TGTGCCAGCAGTCCGAGGGTGGGAGCCTACGAGCAGTACTTC. This translates into CASSPRVGAYEQYF.

This chain uses TRBV7-6 with TRBJ2-5; TRBD1 matches at 7 bases. V shed 1 base, J shed 5 bases, and the junction held 7 bases outside the gene matches. Germline V lookup: CDR1 SGHVS, CDR2 FNYEAQ. This CDR3 is 15 amino acids long. The chain's CDR3 is CASSLDLQGRETQYF. The CDR3, as DNA: TGTGCCAGCAGCTTAGACCTACAGGGGCGGGAGACCCAGTACTTC.

This clone was recorded only once. The rearrangement joins TRBV27 to TRBJ2-2; D unclear. Germline CDR1 MNHEY, CDR2 SMNVEV (reference sequence). The CDR3 totals 12 residues. V was shortened by 2 bases and J by 7 bases, with 5 bases between the two germline ends. The CDR3 here is CASSLIRGELFF. As DNA, the CDR3 is TGTGCCAGCAGTTTAATCCGCGGGGAGCTGTTTTTT.

CDR3: CASSYSTGGLNEQFF. CDR3 bases: TGTGCCAGCAGTTATAGTACAGGGGGGCTGAATGAGCAGTTCTTC. The rearrangement uses TRBV6-5 and TRBJ2-1; TRBD1 aligns across 8 bases. J lost 7 bases, V lost 3 bases, and 8 bases had no gene match. In germline, CDR1 is MNHEY, CDR2 SVGAGI. The CDR3 has 15 amino acids.

V is TRBV27 and J is TRBJ2-7, with D tentatively TRBD1 (6 bases). Germline V gives CDR1 MNHEY, CDR2 SMNVEV (reference sequence). CDR3 length equals 14 residues. Trimming removed 5 bases at V and 2 bases at J, with 13 bases between. CDR3 in DNA: TGTGCCAGCAGTCCCCGACAGGCCCCCTACGAGCAGTACTTC. Protein sequence: CASSPRQAPYEQYF.